A single sample gave rise to the 9 T cell receptor beta chains below, sequenced in a study of metastatic and nonmetastatic thyroid tumors. No treatment had been given to any patient before thyroid surgery. TCRdb redid the clone calls on the PCR reads using MiXCR. This table has about 38,000 clones, 25% to 30% appearing once. The sequenced material came from blood. The receptors originated from a male donor with papillary thyroid cancer or a benign thyroid nodule (not recorded which). Some clones in this sample may be carry-over from other donors' samples.

At least ten counts were recorded for this clone. The chain uses TRBV14 and TRBJ2-3, with D tentatively TRBD2 (5 bases). The CDR3 totals 17 residues. The germline CDR1 and CDR2 sequences are SGHDN and FVKESK. The V end was cut by 3 bases, the J end by 0 bases, with 16 bases between. CDR3: CASSQAIWGASTDTQYF. The CDR3 DNA is TGTGCCAGCAGCCAGGCAATATGGGGAGCTAGCACAGATACGCAGTATTTT.

This clone ranks as medium-sized (0.01 to 0.1%). The chain couples TRBV12-3 or TRBV12-4 to TRBJ1-6; D perhaps matches TRBD1 (6 bases). The germline V and J ends were trimmed by 7 bases and 7 bases, with 14 bases remaining between them. The CDR3 is made up of 14 amino acids. The CDR3 DNA reads as TGTGCCAGCACCCTACAGGGTGGGAATTCACCCCTCCACTTT. Protein sequence: CASTLQGGNSPLHF.

This clone was observed a few times. The chain combines TRBV2 with TRBJ2-2; tentative D call: TRBD2 (7 bases). V was trimmed by 7 bases and J by 6 bases, leaving 18 bases between them. Germline-derived CDR1 and CDR2 are SNHLY and FYNNEI. The CDR3 is made up of 15 amino acids. The CDR3 reads CASNGNRAGAGELFF. Here the CDR3 DNA reads TGTGCCAGCAACGGGAACAGGGCGGGGGCCGGGGAGCTGTTTTTT.

V and J are TRBV6-1 and TRBJ2-7, with 8 bases fitting TRBD2. The CDR3 is 15 residues long. The V gene's germline CDR1 is MNHNS and CDR2 SASEGT. Trimming cost V 3 bases and J 6 bases; bases outside gene matches: 10. The CDR3 region is CASSEVSGSGGEQYF. In DNA form, the CDR3 reads TGTGCCAGCAGTGAGGTGAGCGGGAGTGGGGGCGAGCAGTACTTC.

V and J are TRBV5-1 and TRBJ1-3; unclear D gene. The CDR3 is made up of 11 amino acids. CDR1 SGHRS and CDR2 YFSETQ come from the germline V gene. V lost 7 bases, J lost 8 bases, and 10 bases lay in between. CDR3 region: CASRSVDTIYF. The DNA for the CDR3 is TGCGCCAGCCGCTCAGTTGACACCATATATTTT. The variable domain in full, completed from reference TRBV5-1 and TRBJ1-3, reads KAGVTQTPRYLIKTRGQQVTLSCSPISGHRSVSWYQQTPGQGLQFLFEYFSETQRNKGNFPGRFSGRQFSNSRSEMNVSTLELGDSALYLCASRSVDTIYFGEGSWLTVV.

This clone appeared a few times. This chain links TRBV19 with TRBJ2-1; D is perhaps TRBD2 (5 bases). The CDR3 covers 15 residues. CDR1 is LNHDA and CDR2 is SQIVND in the germline V gene (reference sequence). With 9 bases removed from V and 0 bases from J, the gap between germline ends came to 15 bases. The CDR3 loop is CASRRIASSYNEQFF. The CDR3 DNA sequence: TGTGCCAGCCGTCGAATAGCGAGCTCCTACAATGAGCAGTTCTTC.

This clone came up many times. V usage is TRBV5-4 and J usage is TRBJ1-2, with a tentative D call TRBD1 (5 bases). This CDR3 contains 14 residues. Trimming took off 4 bases at V and 10 bases at J, with 20 bases between the two ends. The germline V gene encodes CDR1 SGHNT and CDR2 YYREEE (reference sequence). In nucleotides, the CDR3 is TGTGCCAGCAGCGTACAGGCACTACAGCCCCTCTACACCTTC. Its protein product is CASSVQALQPLYTF.

A few counts support this clone. The chain recombines TRBV2 with TRBJ2-7, with D tentatively TRBD1 or TRBD2 (5 bases each). In germline, CDR1 is SNHLY, CDR2 FYNNEI. Trimming left V 9 bases short and J 2 bases short, with 17 bases between. This CDR3 comprises 14 residues. The CDR3 nucleotides read TGTGCCAGACGTTTTCGAGGGGTTCCCTACGAGCAGTACTTC. It is translated as CARRFRGVPYEQYF.

The V call is TRBV19, the J call TRBJ1-2; 9 nucleotides align to TRBD1. The CDR3 loop spans 14 amino acids. The germline V gene encodes CDR1 LNHDA and CDR2 SQIVND (reference sequence). The V segment lost 7 bases and the J segment 2 bases; nucleotides outside the gene matches: 5. Here the CDR3 DNA reads TGTGCCAGTACTCGGACAGGGGAGAACTATGGCTACACCTTC. Residues: CASTRTGENYGYTF.